Below, 10 T cell receptor beta chains from the same sample are listed, as sequenced in a study (dated by TCRdb to between 2015 and 2016). Library prep was done by 5' RACE. Instrument used: Illumina MiSeq. The public reads were run again by TCRdb, first through fastp at Q25 and then through MiXCR, and only productive beta chains were kept. Every CDR3 protein is listed once, alongside the most common genes and DNA of its rows. Present in this sample are over 50,000 distinct CDR3 sequences, over 20% of which were seen just once. Of the sample, approximately 3.4% falls within the top ten clones. The specimen sequenced was tumor-infiltrating naive CD4+ T cells sorted from the breast tumor. Read against the paper, the sample's cell subset or site label means: naive CD4+ T cells, CD4+CD45RA+CD25-. The receptors derive from a female donor with breast cancer.

This clonotype was counted between two and nine times. CDR3 coding DNA: TGTGCCAGCAGCCGGCGAGAGGGTGGAGATACGCAGTATTTT. It yields the protein CASSRREGGDTQYF. The rearrangement uses TRBV13 and TRBJ2-3; D might be TRBD2 (5 bases). This CDR3 spans 14 amino acids. The germline V gene encodes CDR1 PRHDT and CDR2 FYEKMQ (reference sequence). V lost 5 bases to trimming and J lost 5 bases, with 14 bases between them. Combining the CDR3 with reference TRBV13 and TRBJ2-3 gives the whole variable domain AAGVIQSPRHLIKEKRETATLKCYPIPRHDTVYWYQQGPGQDPQFLISFYEKMQSDKGSIPDRFSAQQFSDYHSELNMSSLELGDSALYFCASSRREGGDTQYFGPGTRLTVL.

This clonotype was detected many times. This sequence joins TRBV29-1 and TRBJ2-5; possibly TRBD1 for D (5 bases). V lost 6 bases and J 4 bases, leaving 15 bases between the germline ends. Germline-derived CDR1 and CDR2 are SQVTM and ANQGSEA. The CDR3 covers 13 residues. CDR3 in DNA: TGCAGCGTAGTTATTAGGGGAAGAGAGACCCAGTACTTC. This codes for CSVVIRGRETQYF.

The table lists this clonotype with many counts. The genes are TRBV6-6 and TRBJ2-5; D not certain. Trimming removed 5 bases at V and 4 bases at J, with 8 bases between. This CDR3 comprises 12 residues. Germline CDR1 reads MNHNY; CDR2 reads SVGAGI (reference sequence). CDR3: CASSQSRETQYF. CDR3 bases: TGTGCCAGCAGTCAATCCAGAGAGACCCAGTACTTC.

The rearrangement joins TRBV6-6 to TRBJ1-1; D possibly corresponds to TRBD1 (6 bases). The V and J ends lost 5 bases and 5 bases respectively, with 12 bases between them. CDR1 MNHNY and CDR2 SVGAGI come from the germline V gene (reference sequence). This CDR3 is built from 13 residues. In DNA, the CDR3 is TGTGCCAGCAGTCGCGACAGGAGGACTGAAGCTTTCTTT. It yields the protein CASSRDRRTEAFF.

The J gene is TRBJ2-7, the V gene TRBV5-5; weak D call: TRBD1 (6 bases). The CDR3 is 14 amino acids. Trimming removed 6 bases from V and 1 base from J, with 14 bases in between. Germline V gives CDR1 SGHKS, CDR2 YYEKEE (reference sequence). The CDR3: CASKSTRGSYEQYF. For the CDR3, the DNA is TGTGCCAGCAAATCGACCAGGGGTTCCTACGAGCAGTACTTC.

This clonotype has more than one count but fewer than ten. The rearrangement uses TRBV28 and TRBJ2-6; 7 bases line up with TRBD1. V dropped 6 bases and J dropped 2; count of bases not matched to a gene: 4. Germline-derived CDR1 and CDR2 are MDHEN and SYDVKM. The CDR3 contains 15 residues. CDR3 nucleotide sequence: TGTGCCAGCAGCCTTGACAGGGCTGGGGCCAACGTCCTGACTTTC. Translation: CASSLDRAGANVLTF.

The J gene is TRBJ2-1, the V gene TRBV6-5; 7 bases are shared with TRBD1. From germline, CDR1 is MNHEY and CDR2 SVGAGI. The J segment lost 4 bases and the V segment lost 5 bases, leaving 11 bases of the junction unmatched. CDR3 length: 16 amino acids. Here the CDR3 reads CASSPQKTGIYNEQFF. As DNA, the CDR3 is TGTGCCAGCAGTCCCCAGAAGACAGGGATTTACAATGAGCAGTTCTTC.

This clonotype was found once. The V gene is TRBV12-3 or TRBV12-4, the J gene TRBJ2-1; D ambiguous. Trimming stripped 1 base from V and 7 bases from J, with 8 bases between. This CDR3 has 13 residues. The CDR3 DNA follows: TGTGCCAGCAGTTTAGGAAGTAGGAATGAGCAGTTCTTC. Amino acids: CASSLGSRNEQFF.

This clonotype was seen only a few times. In nucleotides, the CDR3 is TGTGCCAGCAGCTTCGGGGGGGCGAGCTACGAGCAGTACTTC. This gives the protein CASSFGGASYEQYF. The chain is built from TRBV7-2 and TRBJ2-7, with TRBD2 matching over 8 bases. The CDR3 runs 14 residues. Germline V gene lookup returns CDR1 SGHTA and CDR2 FQGNSA. After removal of 3 bases from V and 3 bases from J, the junction contained 4 bases not matched to a gene.

By proportion, this clonotype is medium-sized. The chain has TRBV5-1 and TRBJ2-5, with D possibly being TRBD2 (5 bases). The CDR3 extends over 14 amino acids. In germline, CDR1 is SGHRS, CDR2 YFSETQ. Trimming stripped 4 bases from V and 4 bases from J, with 14 bases between. The chain's CDR3 is CASSPTAGGETQYF. The CDR3 DNA reads as TGCGCCAGCAGCCCTACGGCAGGAGGAGAGACCCAGTACTTC.